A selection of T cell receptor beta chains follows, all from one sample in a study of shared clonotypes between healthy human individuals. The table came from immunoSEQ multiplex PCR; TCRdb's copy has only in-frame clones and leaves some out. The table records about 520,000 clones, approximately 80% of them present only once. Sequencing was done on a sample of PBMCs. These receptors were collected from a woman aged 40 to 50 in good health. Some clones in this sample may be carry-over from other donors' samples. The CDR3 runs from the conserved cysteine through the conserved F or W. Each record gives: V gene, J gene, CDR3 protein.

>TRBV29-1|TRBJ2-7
CSVDTASYEQYF
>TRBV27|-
CASSLLGFYGSYNEQFF
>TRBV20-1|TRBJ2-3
CSASRTDTQYF
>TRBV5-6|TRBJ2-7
CASSPTRTSYEQYF
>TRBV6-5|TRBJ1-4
CASSYSISLKAQLFF
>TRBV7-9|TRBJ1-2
CASSLDPTGYGYTF
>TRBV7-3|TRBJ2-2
CASSSSGANTGELFF
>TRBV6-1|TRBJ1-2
CASTGSYYPIYGYTF
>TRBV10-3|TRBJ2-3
CAISDRDLTDTQYF
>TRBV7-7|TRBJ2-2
CASSYYGTGELFF
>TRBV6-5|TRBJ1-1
CASSYGAQNTEAFF
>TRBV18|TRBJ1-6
CASSSQAFSYNSPLHF
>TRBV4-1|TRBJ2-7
CASSQQGTYEQYF
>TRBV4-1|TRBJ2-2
CASSRLAGGLAGELFF
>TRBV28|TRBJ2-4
CASRPSTRNIQYF
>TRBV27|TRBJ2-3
CASSFIGSTDTQYF
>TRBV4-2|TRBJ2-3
CASSPGQASTDTQYF